A single sample gave rise to the 19 T cell receptor beta chains below, sequenced in a study of cytomegalovirus exposure and HLA in healthy donors. Researchers ran the PCR with 60 Vbeta and 13 Jbeta primers. Generated by immunoSEQ multiplex PCR, the TCRdb table keeps only in-frame clones and is missing some. The table has 130,000 or so clones, around 75% seen once. Sequenced sample: PBMCs. These receptors were taken from a man aged 25-45 years in good health and CMV-seronegative.

The J gene is TRBJ1-1, the V gene TRBV7-9; D unresolved. CDR1 is SEHNR and CDR2 is FQNEAQ in the germline V gene (reference sequence). Trimming took off 4 bases at V and 3 bases at J, with 15 bases between the two ends. This CDR3 is built from 15 residues. The CDR3 DNA follows: TGTGCCAGCAGCTCTTGGGCGGGGTCGGACACTGAAGCTTTCTTT. Its protein is CASSSWAGSDTEAFF.

CDR3 region: CSFVGDRVDGYTF. The CDR3 coding sequence is TGCAGCTTCGTTGGGGACAGGGTGGATGGCTACACCTTC. This chain connects TRBV29-1 to TRBJ1-2; TRBD1 matches at 9 bases. CDR1 SQVTM and CDR2 ANQGSEA come from the germline V gene. V trimming: 8 bases; J trimming: 6 bases; junction bases outside the gene matches: 10. The CDR3 runs 13 residues.

V gene TRBV11-2 combines with J gene TRBJ2-7; 8 positions agree with TRBD1. CDR1 is SGHAT and CDR2 is FQNNGV in the germline V gene. V was clipped by 5 bases and J by 2 bases; unmatched bases: 8. The CDR3 is 15 amino acids. This CDR3 reads CASSPGQGMAYEQYF. Written as DNA, the CDR3 is TGTGCCAGCAGCCCAGGACAGGGAATGGCCTACGAGCAGTACTTC.

Comments on this clone: The identical CDR3 is also encoded by other nucleotide sequences in the sample. The J gene is TRBJ2-6, the V gene TRBV28; D not resolved. The germline CDR1 and CDR2 sequences are MDHEN and SYDVKM. The V end was cut by 4 bases, the J end by 3 bases, with 7 bases between. The CDR3 consists of 14 residues. CDR3 sequence: CASSWSYGANVLTF. The CDR3 DNA reads TGTGCCAGCAGTTGGAGCTATGGGGCCAACGTCCTGACTTTC.

This sequence joins TRBV7-9 and TRBJ2-2; D perhaps matches TRBD1 (6 bases). CDR1 and CDR2 from the germline V gene are SEHNR and FQNEAQ (reference sequence). CDR3 size: 15 residues. The V and J ends lost 4 bases and 2 bases respectively, with 11 bases between them. CDR3 bases: TGTGCCAGCAGCTCTAAGGGACAAAACACCGGGGAGCTGTTTTTT. It encodes CASSSKGQNTGELFF.

Turning to this clone: Lacking the conserved final phenylalanine or tryptophan, this CDR3 likely reflects a read error. The chain carries TRBV30 and TRBJ1-5; 7 bases are shared with TRBD1. The V segment lost 5 bases and the J segment 2 bases; nucleotides outside the gene matches: 3. The CDR3 extends over 13 amino acids. Looked up from germline, CDR1 is GTSNPN and CDR2 is SVGIG (reference sequence). CDR3 region: CAWGTGGNQPQHV. The DNA for the CDR3 is TGTGCCTGGGGAACAGGGGGCAATCAGCCCCAGCATGTT.

The chain is built from TRBV30 and TRBJ1-4; D is possibly TRBD1 (5 bases). The CDR3 is 16 residues long. CDR1 and CDR2 from the germline V gene are GTSNPN and SVGIG (reference sequence). Between the trimmed V and J ends, which lost 4 bases and 7 bases, there was a span of 22 bases. The DNA for the CDR3 is TGTGCCTGGACTCCACCTGACATCAATAGGGGTGAAAAACTGTTTTTT. Its protein product is CAWTPPDINRGEKLFF.

Only a few counts were recorded for this clone. The V gene is TRBV27, the J gene TRBJ2-1; TRBD2 is a possible D gene (5 bases). Germline values: CDR1 MNHEY, CDR2 SMNVEV (reference sequence). The V end lost 3 bases, the J end lost 5 bases, and 11 bases lay between the germline ends. The CDR3 is made up of 14 amino acids. The CDR3 here is CASSLEASHNEQFF. The CDR3 DNA is TGTGCCAGCAGTTTGGAGGCTAGCCACAATGAGCAGTTCTTC.

Regarding this clone: Other DNA sequences from this sample encode an identical CDR3 as well. The rearrangement links TRBV5-1 to TRBJ2-7, with 7 bases identical to TRBD1. The CDR3 length is 14 residues. V trimming: 0 bases; J trimming: 2 bases; junction bases outside the gene matches: 2. Germline values: CDR1 SGHRS, CDR2 YFSETQ. The CDR3, as DNA: TGCGCCAGCAGCTTGGATCAGGGGGCCTACGAGCAGTACTTC. Amino acids: CASSLDQGAYEQYF.

The V call is TRBV6-1, the J call TRBJ1-2; 9 nucleotides agree with TRBD1. The germline V gene encodes CDR1 MNHNS and CDR2 SASEGT. The CDR3 loop spans 13 amino acids. The V gene end was trimmed by 5 bases and the J gene end by 6 bases; junction bases not matched to a gene: 4. In DNA, the CDR3 is TGTGCCAGCAGTAACCGGGACAGGGATGGCTACACCTTC. This encodes CASSNRDRDGYTF.

The chain joins TRBV10-3 to TRBJ1-2; D is uncertain. The CDR3 contains 14 residues. V dropped 0 bases and J dropped 8 bases, with 13 bases sitting between them. The germline V gene has CDR1 ENHRY and CDR2 SYGVKD. The CDR3 sequence is CAISESAYHGGYTF. Written as DNA, the CDR3 is TGTGCCATCAGTGAGTCCGCCTATCACGGGGGCTACACCTTC.

This clone has more than one count but fewer than ten. The rearrangement links TRBV6-5 to TRBJ2-1, with TRBD1 identical over 9 bases. The CDR3 is made up of 15 amino acids. J lost 4 bases, V lost 6 bases, and 7 bases had no gene match. The germline gives CDR1 MNHEY, CDR2 SVGAGI. This CDR3 reads CASSSGTGPYNEQFF. CDR3 nucleotides: TGTGCCAGCAGCTCCGGGACAGGGCCATACAATGAGCAGTTCTTC.

The rearrangement joins TRBV27 to TRBJ2-2; 7 bases are shared with TRBD2. The germline CDR1 and CDR2 sequences are MNHEY and SMNVEV (reference sequence). This CDR3 is 17 amino acids long. After removal of 1 base from V and 5 bases from J, the junction contained 10 bases not matched to a gene. The CDR3: CASSLFGLGEGTGELFF. The CDR3 coding sequence is TGTGCCAGCAGTTTATTCGGTTTGGGGGAGGGGACCGGGGAGCTGTTTTTT.

The genes are TRBV28 and TRBJ1-5; tentative D call: TRBD1 (6 bases). CDR3 length: 13 residues. Looked up from germline, CDR1 is MDHEN and CDR2 is SYDVKM. V lost 2 bases to trimming and J lost 4 bases, with 6 bases between them. In nucleotides, the CDR3 is TGTGCCAGCAGTTTACAGGGGAATCAGCCCCAGCATTTT. Its translation is CASSLQGNQPQHF.

CDR3 protein: CASSVVGGAIGELFF. DNA of the CDR3: TGTGCCAGCAGTGTTGTCGGGGGGGCCATCGGGGAGCTGTTTTTT. This chain uses TRBV6-4 with TRBJ2-2, with 8 bases identical to TRBD2. The CDR3 loop spans 15 amino acids. Germline V lookup: CDR1 MRHNA, CDR2 SNTAGT. The junction had 8 bases not matched to a gene; V was cut back by 4 bases and J by 7 bases.

V and J are TRBV7-9 and TRBJ1-3; no firm D call. Germline V lookup: CDR1 SEHNR, CDR2 FQNEAQ (reference sequence). CDR3 length equals 14 residues. Trimming stripped 8 bases from V and 2 bases from J, with 13 bases between. The CDR3 coding sequence is TGTGCCAGCCGAGGATGGGTGCCTGGAAACACCATATATTTT. Translating gives CASRGWVPGNTIYF.

J is TRBJ2-3 and V is TRBV9, with 9 bases matching TRBD2. The CDR3 is made up of 15 amino acids. V lost 1 base to trimming and J lost 0 bases; unmatched junction nucleotides: 0. Germline CDR1 reads SGDLS; CDR2 reads YYNGEE. The CDR3 loop is CASSVLAGSTDTQYF. The DNA of the CDR3 is TGTGCCAGCAGCGTACTAGCGGGAAGCACAGATACGCAGTATTTT.

The chain uses TRBV25-1 and TRBJ2-3; tentatively, D is TRBD2 (6 bases). The CDR3 covers 15 residues. V lost 1 base and J lost 1, with 9 bases in between. In germline, CDR1 is MGHDK, CDR2 SYGVNS. The DNA for the CDR3 is TGTGCCAGCAGTGAATCGGGGGATGGCACAGATACGCAGTATTTT. Protein product: CASSESGDGTDTQYF.

The chain recombines TRBV11-2 with TRBJ2-2, with 8 bases fitting TRBD2. V was clipped by 4 bases and J by 5 bases; unmatched bases: 15. This CDR3 contains 18 residues. Germline V lookup: CDR1 SGHAT, CDR2 FQNNGV. The CDR3 DNA follows: TGTGCCAGCAGCTCGCCTGGAGCGGGAGTCGGGAGAACCGGGGAGCTGTTTTTT. Translating it yields CASSSPGAGVGRTGELFF.